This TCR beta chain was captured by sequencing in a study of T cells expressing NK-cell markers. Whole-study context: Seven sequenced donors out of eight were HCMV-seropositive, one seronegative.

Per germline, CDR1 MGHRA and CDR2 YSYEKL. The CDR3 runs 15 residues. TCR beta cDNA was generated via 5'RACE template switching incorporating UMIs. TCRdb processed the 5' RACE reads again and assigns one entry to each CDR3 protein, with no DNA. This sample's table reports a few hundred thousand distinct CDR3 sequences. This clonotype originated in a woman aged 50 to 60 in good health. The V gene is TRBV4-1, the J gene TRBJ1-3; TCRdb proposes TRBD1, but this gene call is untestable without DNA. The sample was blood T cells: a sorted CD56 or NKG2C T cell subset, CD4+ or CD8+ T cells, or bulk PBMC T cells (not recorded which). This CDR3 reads CASSPIGGQGNTIYF.